Below are 24 T cell receptor beta chains sequenced from a single sample in a study of cytotoxic CD8 clonotypes in ibrutinib-treated CLL (dated by TCRdb to the early 2020s). Library generation was performed with the immunoSEQ multiplex PCR assay. The table was pulled from immuneACCESS by TCRdb, which kept in-frame rearrangements only. Such tables lose some clones; where checked, under half of the loss comes from unresolved V genes, and the rest has no known cause. Counted in this sample were nearly 300,000 clones; around 77% of them appeared once. Jointly, the top ten make up about 5.7% of the sample. The time point label here, explained by the study, means: progressive disease on ibrutinib. This material consisted of PBMCs, taken at disease progression, from a patient treated with ibrutinib. These receptors originate from a human donor with chronic lymphocytic leukemia.

The chain links TRBV5-8 to TRBJ2-7; D not resolved. Looked up from germline, CDR1 is SGHTS and CDR2 is YDEGEE. V was trimmed by 0 bases and J by 0 bases, leaving 4 bases between them. This CDR3 comprises 13 residues. The CDR3 loop reads CASSLDGSYEQYF. The CDR3 coding sequence is TGTGCCAGCAGCTTGGACGGCTCCTACGAGCAGTACTTC.

The rearrangement joins TRBV9 to TRBJ1-2; maybe TRBD1 (5 bases). V gave up 2 bases and J gave up 4 bases, with 15 bases separating them. Germline-derived CDR1 and CDR2 are SGDLS and YYNGEE. The CDR3 runs to 15 residues. The CDR3 sequence is CASSVAGGPSYGYTF. The CDR3 DNA reads TGTGCCAGCAGCGTTGCCGGGGGTCCTTCCTATGGCTACACCTTC.

A few counts support this clone. The genes are TRBV10-1 and TRBJ1-2; no clear D. The CDR3 is made up of 13 amino acids. Germline CDR1 and CDR2: WNHNN and SYGVQD (reference sequence). V was trimmed by 3 bases and J by 3 bases, leaving 8 bases between them. This CDR3 reads CASSDQEDYGYTF. CDR3 nucleotide sequence: TGCGCCAGCAGTGACCAGGAAGACTATGGCTACACCTTC.

The rearrangement joins TRBV5-4 to TRBJ2-5; D not resolved. Germline CDR1 is SGHNT and CDR2 is YYREEE (reference sequence). The CDR3 totals 15 residues. V was trimmed by 4 bases and J by 5 bases, leaving 18 bases between them. CDR3 protein: CASSLLGLGEETQYF. The CDR3 nucleotides are TGTGCCAGCAGCCTTCTAGGATTAGGCGAGGAGACCCAGTACTTC.

The chain joins TRBV6-1 to TRBJ2-4; 11 bases agree with TRBD2. Germline-derived CDR1 and CDR2 are MNHNS and SASEGT. This CDR3 is 14 amino acids long. V dropped 1 base and J dropped 8; count of bases not matched to a gene: 1. Here the CDR3 reads CASSEVAGGHIQYF. As DNA, the CDR3 is TGTGCCAGCAGTGAAGTAGCGGGAGGGCACATTCAGTACTTC.

The gene calls are TRBV18 and TRBJ2-7; D is ambiguous. The V gene lost 6 bases and the J gene lost 1 base, with 13 bases spanning the gap. The length of the CDR3 is 14 residues. The germline CDR1 and CDR2 sequences are KGHSH and LQKENI. This CDR3 is CASSLQARSYEQYF. The CDR3 DNA reads TGTGCCAGCTCGCTCCAAGCACGGTCCTACGAGCAGTACTTC.

This sequence joins TRBV7-8 and TRBJ2-1; 8 bases are shared with TRBD2. Germline V gene data show CDR1 as SGHVS and CDR2 as FQNEAQ. With 5 bases clipped from V and 9 bases from J, the junction kept 9 bases outside the gene matches. This CDR3 region has 14 residues. CDR3 residues: CASSKRGLEGEQFF. The CDR3 DNA follows: TGTGCCAGCAGCAAGAGGGGACTAGAGGGTGAGCAGTTCTTC.

The chain couples TRBV9 to TRBJ1-2; 7 positions match TRBD1. Looked up from germline, CDR1 is SGDLS and CDR2 is YYNGEE. With 1 base clipped from V and 6 bases from J, the junction kept 12 bases outside the gene matches. The CDR3 length is 16 residues. The CDR3 spells CASSVTPQSRGDGYTF. CDR3 DNA: TGTGCCAGCAGCGTAACCCCCCAATCCAGGGGGGATGGCTACACCTTC.

This clone was counted once. The chain couples TRBV9 to TRBJ2-2; 9 nucleotides align to TRBD2. This CDR3 has 16 residues. Germline-derived CDR1 and CDR2 are SGDLS and YYNGEE. Trimming at V came to 4 bases and at J to 7 bases, leaving 11 bases not matched to a gene. The CDR3 nucleotides read TGTGCCAGCAGCCTCCCAGGCGGGGGGGCCGTCGGGGAGCTGTTTTTT. This gives the protein CASSLPGGGAVGELFF.

J is TRBJ2-3 and V is TRBV4-3; 7 nucleotides align to TRBD1. The CDR3 length is 16 residues. CDR1 LGHNA and CDR2 YSLEER come from the germline V gene. Germline trimming cut 0 bases from V and 1 base from J; bases unmatched to any gene: 4. The CDR3: CASSQDLTGRTDTQYF. As DNA, the CDR3 is TGCGCCAGCAGCCAAGATTTGACAGGGCGCACAGATACGCAGTATTTT.

A few counts support this clone. V gene TRBV5-4 combines with J gene TRBJ1-1, with TRBD1 as a possible D gene (6 bases). Germline V gene sequence: CDR1 SGHNT, CDR2 YYREEE (reference sequence). V lost 2 bases and J 7 bases, leaving 24 bases between the germline ends. The CDR3 spans 17 residues. This CDR3 reads CASSFNIGSAAQGEAFF. The CDR3, as DNA: TGTGCCAGCAGCTTCAATATCGGGTCGGCGGCACAGGGTGAAGCTTTCTTT.

This rearrangement joins TRBV5-1 to TRBJ1-1, with unresolved D. The V gene's germline CDR1 is SGHRS and CDR2 YFSETQ. This CDR3 is built from 15 residues. Between the trimmed V and J ends, which lost 4 bases and 1 base, there was a span of 14 bases. CDR3 nucleotides: TGCGCCAGCAGCCCGGCCGGGCACCCGAACACTGAAGCTTTCTTT. This gives the protein CASSPAGHPNTEAFF.

J is TRBJ1-2 and V is TRBV4-3, with D tentatively TRBD1 (5 bases). This CDR3 has 16 residues. Germline V CDR1 and CDR2: LGHNA, YSLEER. Trimming stripped 5 bases from V and 1 base from J, with 17 bases between. CDR3 sequence (DNA): TGCGCCAGCAGCAGAAGTATGAGGGGTGATAACTATGGCTACACCTTC. As protein: CASSRSMRGDNYGYTF.

The rearrangement joins TRBV5-4 to TRBJ2-3; 15 nucleotides align to TRBD2. The V gene's germline CDR1 is SGHNT and CDR2 YYREEE (reference sequence). Germline trimming cut 2 bases from V and 6 bases from J; bases unmatched to any gene: 4. The CDR3 has 16 amino acids. Written as DNA, the CDR3 is TGTGCCAGCAGCTTCGGGACTAGCGGGAGGTGGGATACGCAGTATTTT. It specifies CASSFGTSGRWDTQYF.

The chain employs TRBV6-5 and TRBJ2-7; 9 bases fit TRBD2. Germline V gene data show CDR1 as MNHEY and CDR2 as SVGAGI. V dropped 9 bases and J dropped 2; count of bases not matched to a gene: 5. The CDR3 has 13 amino acids. The CDR3 DNA sequence: TGTGCCAGTCGGACTAGCGACACCTACGAGCAGTACTTC. This codes for CASRTSDTYEQYF.

The rearrangement links TRBV10-1 to TRBJ2-7; TRBD2 matches at 7 bases. Germline assignment: CDR1 WNHNN and CDR2 SYGVQD (reference sequence). This CDR3 comprises 13 residues. V dropped 4 bases and J dropped 1; count of bases not matched to a gene: 1. The CDR3 reads CASSGGSSYEQYF. The CDR3 DNA sequence: TGCGCCAGCAGTGGCGGGAGTTCCTACGAGCAGTACTTC.

V gene TRBV4-2 combines with J gene TRBJ1-4; no clear D. V was clipped by 1 base and J by 0 bases, with 6 bases between them. Germline V gene lookup returns CDR1 LGHNA and CDR2 YNFKEQ. The CDR3 spans 15 residues. For the CDR3, the DNA is TGTGCCAGCAGCCAAGGGCAGGCAACTAATGAAAAACTGTTTTTT. Amino acids: CASSQGQATNEKLFF.

V and J are TRBV7-9 and TRBJ1-1, with D perhaps matching TRBD1 (5 bases). CDR1 SEHNR and CDR2 FQNEAQ come from the germline V gene (reference sequence). V gave up 8 bases and J gave up 4 bases, with 17 bases separating them. The CDR3 totals 14 residues. CDR3 sequence: CASGREGRTTEAFF. CDR3 bases: TGTGCCAGCGGGAGGGAGGGGAGGACCACTGAAGCTTTCTTT.

The chain couples TRBV5-1 to TRBJ1-3, with unresolved D. Germline V gives CDR1 SGHRS, CDR2 YFSETQ. V was clipped by 4 bases and J by 2 bases, with 7 bases between them. The CDR3 sequence is 13 residues long. The CDR3 here is CASSERPGNTIYF. Written as DNA, the CDR3 is TGCGCCAGCAGCGAGAGACCTGGAAACACCATATATTTT.

The chain joins TRBV4-2 to TRBJ2-3; 10 bases are shared with TRBD2. V gave up 4 bases and J gave up 6 bases; unmatched junction bases: 19. The CDR3 totals 19 residues. The germline V gene encodes CDR1 LGHNA and CDR2 YNFKEQ. The CDR3: CASSRHQFSGGSEDDTQYF. Here the CDR3 DNA reads TGTGCCAGCAGCCGGCACCAGTTTAGCGGGGGGTCGGAGGATGATACGCAGTATTTT.

The chain combines TRBV9 with TRBJ2-7; 8 bases agree with TRBD1. The CDR3 sequence is 14 residues long. V lost 4 bases, J lost 2 bases, and 5 bases stayed unmatched. The V gene's germline CDR1 is SGDLS and CDR2 YYNGEE. CDR3 region: CASSSGDRPYEQYF. In nucleotides, the CDR3 is TGTGCCAGCAGCTCAGGGGACAGGCCCTACGAGCAGTACTTC.

This clone was seen only once. The rearrangement joins TRBV6-1 to TRBJ1-4, with D tentatively TRBD1 (6 bases). This CDR3 comprises 14 residues. Germline values: CDR1 MNHNS, CDR2 SASEGT. With 3 bases removed from V and 7 bases from J, the gap between germline ends came to 12 bases. The CDR3 protein is CASSDYRVFEKLFF. The CDR3 bases are TGTGCCAGCAGTGATTACAGGGTTTTTGAAAAACTGTTTTTT.

This clone came up a few times. This rearrangement joins TRBV7-9 to TRBJ1-2; D not resolved. CDR1 is SEHNR, CDR2 FQNEAQ, per germline (reference sequence). V was cut by 1 base and J by 2 bases, with 5 bases left in between. The CDR3 has 13 amino acids. The DNA of the CDR3 is TGTGCCAGCAGCTTAGAACAGAACTATGGCTACACCTTC. Amino acids: CASSLEQNYGYTF. Drawing the rest from reference TRBV7-9 and TRBJ1-2, the complete variable domain is DTGVSQNPRHKITKRGQNVTFRCDPISEHNRLYWYRQTLGQGPEFLTYFQNEAQLEKSRLLSDRFSAERPKGSFSTLEIQRTEQGDSAMYLCASSLEQNYGYTFGSGTRLTVV.

V and J are TRBV4-1 and TRBJ1-3; no clear D gene. From germline, CDR1 is MGHRA and CDR2 YSYEKL. The length of the CDR3 is 15 residues. Between the trimmed V and J ends, which lost 0 bases and 6 bases, there was a span of 12 bases. CDR3 sequence reads: CASSQDRAQKNTIYF. CDR3 nucleotides: TGCGCCAGCAGCCAAGATAGGGCGCAGAAAAACACCATATATTTT.